What follows are 24 T cell receptor beta chains derived from one specimen sequenced in a study of blood T cell repertoires in COVID-19. Here immunoSEQ multiplex PCR was the method, and the copy in TCRdb shows in-frame clones only, minus some. The sample yields approximately 350,000 clones, 91% seen once. The sample consisted of peripheral blood. The receptors were gathered from a woman under 30 who had recovered from COVID-19.

The rearrangement joins TRBV19 to TRBJ1-1; TRBD1 matches at 11 bases. The J segment lost 2 bases and the V segment lost 3 bases, leaving 8 bases of the junction unmatched. Germline lookup yields CDR1 LNHDA and CDR2 SQIVND (reference sequence). This CDR3 has 17 amino acids. This CDR3 reads CASSIRTGGVRNTEAFF. CDR3 nucleotide sequence: TGTGCCAGTAGTATTCGGACAGGGGGCGTGAGAAACACTGAAGCTTTCTTT.

The chain's CDR3 is CASSFTSRYEQYV. The CDR3 DNA reads TGTGCCAGCAGCTTCACTAGTCGCTACGAGCAGTACGTC. The V call is TRBV7-9, the J call TRBJ2-7; the D gene is possibly TRBD2 (5 bases). The CDR3 is 13 residues long. V lost 3 bases and J 3 bases, leaving 9 bases between the germline ends. Germline assignment: CDR1 SEHNR and CDR2 FQNEAQ (reference sequence).

The chain has TRBV4-3 and TRBJ2-1, with 10 bases aligning to TRBD2. Trimming cost V 0 bases and J 5 bases; bases outside gene matches: 10. This CDR3 spans 18 amino acids. Germline loops: CDR1 LGHNA, CDR2 YSLEER. CDR3 DNA: TGCGCCAGCAGCCAAGAGAGTAGCGGGAGGTGGAAAAACAATGAGCAGTTCTTC. Translated: CASSQESSGRWKNNEQFF.

The chain uses TRBV9 and TRBJ2-1, with TRBD2 matching 7 bases. In germline, CDR1 is SGDLS, CDR2 YYNGEE. The trim removed 4 bases at V and 6 bases at J, leaving 13 bases unmatched. CDR3 length equals 16 residues. This CDR3 is CASSPVRAGEPNEQFF. The DNA of the CDR3 is TGTGCCAGCAGCCCCGTTCGGGCGGGGGAACCCAATGAGCAGTTCTTC.

V and J are TRBV6-6 and TRBJ2-2, with 8 positions matching TRBD1. The ends lost 3 bases at V and 5 bases at J; junction bases unmatched: 5. The CDR3 extends over 15 amino acids. CDR1 and CDR2 from the germline V gene are MNHNY and SVGAGI (reference sequence). CDR3 in DNA: TGTGCCAGCAGTTATGGCAGGGGGCTGACCGGGGAGCTGTTTTTT. This sequence encodes CASSYGRGLTGELFF.

The V and J genes are TRBV11-3 and TRBJ1-1, with TRBD1 matching 8 bases. Germline loops: CDR1 SGHNT, CDR2 YENEEA. V was clipped by 4 bases and J by 5 bases; unmatched bases: 6. The CDR3 loop spans 14 amino acids. CDR3 in DNA: TGTGCCAGCAGCTGGAGACAGGGGAGGACTGAAGCTTTCTTT. Translation: CASSWRQGRTEAFF.

The V gene is TRBV7-9, the J gene TRBJ2-3; no definite D call. CDR3 size: 13 residues. The germline CDR1 and CDR2 sequences are SEHNR and FQNEAQ (reference sequence). Trimming removed 6 bases from V and 4 bases from J, with 11 bases in between. CDR3 loop: CASRILGADTQYF. CDR3 DNA: TGTGCCAGCAGAATACTGGGCGCAGATACGCAGTATTTT.

The rearrangement links TRBV7-8 to TRBJ2-1; possible D gene TRBD2, 7 bases. The CDR3 is 13 amino acids. V was pared by 5 bases and J by 9 bases, with 14 bases between. CDR1 is SGHVS and CDR2 is FQNEAQ in the germline V gene. In DNA, the CDR3 is TGTGCCAGCAGCCCCGGGGGGCCCGGTGAGCAGTTCTTC. Translating gives CASSPGGPGEQFF.

V and J are TRBV4-2 and TRBJ2-3; TRBD2 matches at 12 bases. This CDR3 has 18 residues. Germline CDR1 reads LGHNA; CDR2 reads YNFKEQ. V gave up 0 bases and J gave up 2 bases; unmatched junction bases: 6. Written as DNA, the CDR3 is TGTGCCAGCAGCCAAGATTTGCGGACTAGCGGGATCACAGATACGCAGTATTTT. Its protein is CASSQDLRTSGITDTQYF.

The gene calls are TRBV5-5 and TRBJ1-1; possible D gene TRBD1, 6 bases. The CDR3 spans 15 residues. The V gene lost 1 base and the J gene lost 11 bases, with 21 bases spanning the gap. CDR1 and CDR2 from the germline V gene are SGHKS and YYEKEE (reference sequence). The CDR3 DNA is TGTGCCAGCAGCTTGTCTGGGGGCGACCTCAAAGCGGCTTTCTTT. Translating it yields CASSLSGGDLKAAFF. Supplemented by reference TRBV5-5 and TRBJ1-1, the full variable domain reads DAGVTQSPTHLIKTRGQQVTLRCSPISGHKSVSWYQQVLGQGPQFIFQYYEKEERGRGNFPDRFSARQFPNYSSELNVNALLLGDSALYLCASSLSGGDLKAAFFGQGTRLTVV.

This clone was seen only once. The rearrangement uses TRBV5-6 and TRBJ2-1; D is unclear. The length of the CDR3 is 11 residues. Deletions cut 1 base from V and 8 bases from J, with 4 bases between. Germline lookup yields CDR1 SGHDT and CDR2 YYEEEE. The CDR3 sequence is CASSLIYEQFF. CDR3 DNA: TGTGCCAGCAGCTTGATATATGAGCAGTTCTTC.

This rearrangement joins TRBV4-3 to TRBJ1-4, with D unresolved. The CDR3 length is 14 residues. V lost 4 bases and J 8 bases, leaving 14 bases between the germline ends. Germline V gene sequence: CDR1 LGHNA, CDR2 YSLEER. Here the CDR3 reads CASSLTRTQEKLFF. CDR3 nucleotides: TGCGCCAGCAGCCTAACCAGGACTCAAGAAAAACTGTTTTTT.

The chain couples TRBV5-4 to TRBJ2-1, with 12 bases identical to TRBD2. The CDR3 extends over 15 amino acids. Germline V lookup: CDR1 SGHNT, CDR2 YYREEE (reference sequence). V lost 4 bases and J lost 7; bases outside the gene matches: 6. The CDR3 spells CASSVTSGSFNEQFF. CDR3 nucleotide sequence: TGTGCCAGCAGCGTGACTAGCGGGAGCTTTAATGAGCAGTTCTTC.

The V and J genes are TRBV7-2 and TRBJ1-1, with TRBD1 identical over 8 bases. The junction had 6 bases not matched to a gene; V was cut back by 2 bases and J by 4 bases. Per germline, CDR1 SGHTA and CDR2 FQGNSA. CDR3 length: 15 amino acids. DNA of the CDR3: TGTGCCAGCAGCTTACCGGACAGGGTTCTCACTGAAGCTTTCTTT. Amino acid sequence: CASSLPDRVLTEAFF.

V is TRBV6-2 or TRBV6-3 and J is TRBJ2-5, with unresolved D. This CDR3 spans 15 amino acids. V lost 2 bases and J 4 bases, leaving 14 bases between the germline ends. Looked up from germline, CDR1 is MNHEY and CDR2 is SVGEGT. The CDR3, as DNA: TGTGCCAGCAGTTACACCGCTTGGTCGGGAGAGACCCAGTACTTC. Amino acid sequence: CASSYTAWSGETQYF.

The chain employs TRBV7-9 and TRBJ2-2; TRBD2 agrees at 9 bases. The CDR3 has 15 residues. Germline assignment: CDR1 SEHNR and CDR2 FQNEAQ (reference sequence). Losses at the gene ends were 2 bases for V and 8 bases for J; bases not matched to a gene: 6. The CDR3 DNA reads as TGTGCCAGCAGCTTACCCGGGACTAGCTTAGGGGAGCTGTTTTTT. Amino acid sequence: CASSLPGTSLGELFF.

This clone appeared a single time. The rearrangement links TRBV28 to TRBJ1-4; D is unclear. In germline, CDR1 is MDHEN, CDR2 SYDVKM. This CDR3 has 16 amino acids. Trimming left V 5 bases short and J 0 bases short, with 13 bases between. The CDR3 loop is CASSDSHSATNEKLFF. The CDR3 DNA reads as TGTGCCAGCAGTGATTCGCACAGTGCAACTAATGAAAAACTGTTTTTT. The whole variable domain, remainder taken from reference TRBV28 and TRBJ1-4, is DVKVTQSSRYLVKRTGEKVFLECVQDMDHENMFWYRQDPGLGLRLIYFSYDVKMKEKGDIPEGYSVSREKKERFSLILESASTNQTSMYLCASSDSHSATNEKLFFGSGTQLSVL.

This chain links TRBV15 with TRBJ2-1, with 12 bases that match TRBD2. The CDR3 length is 17 residues. Trimming took 2 bases from V and 3 from J; bases not matched to a gene: 5. Germline V lookup: CDR1 LNHNV, CDR2 YYDKDF (reference sequence). This CDR3 reads CATSRNGLAGIYNEQFF. As DNA, the CDR3 is TGTGCCACCAGCAGAAACGGACTAGCGGGAATCTACAATGAGCAGTTCTTC.

This clone was seen many times. The chain is built from TRBV6-6 and TRBJ2-3; 13 positions agree with TRBD2. Germline V gene data show CDR1 as MNHNY and CDR2 as SVGAGI (reference sequence). Trimming removed 1 base from V and 3 bases from J; junction bases left unmatched: 1. The CDR3 length is 16 residues. The CDR3 sequence: CASSYWTSGRTDTQYF. As DNA, the CDR3 is TGTGCCAGCAGTTACTGGACTAGCGGGAGAACAGATACGCAGTATTTT.

The chain combines TRBV7-2 with TRBJ2-2, with 9 bases matching TRBD2. From germline, CDR1 is SGHTA and CDR2 FQGNSA. J gave up 0 bases and V 5 bases, and 10 bases lay outside the gene matches. This CDR3 region has 18 residues. CDR3 sequence reads: CASSQDALAGSNTGELFF. CDR3 coding DNA: TGTGCCAGCAGCCAAGACGCCCTAGCGGGGTCGAACACCGGGGAGCTGTTTTTT.

This sequence joins TRBV9 and TRBJ2-7; 9 positions match TRBD1. This CDR3 spans 15 amino acids. V was clipped by 0 bases and J by 2 bases; unmatched bases: 3. Germline CDR1 is SGDLS and CDR2 is YYNGEE. The CDR3 loop is CASSVVQGATYEQYV. The CDR3, as DNA: TGTGCCAGCAGCGTAGTACAGGGGGCGACCTACGAGCAGTACGTC.

This clone has a handful of counts. V is TRBV5-6 and J is TRBJ2-7, with a possible D match to TRBD2 (6 bases). This CDR3 region has 12 residues. The V end was cut by 4 bases, the J end by 4 bases, with 9 bases between. The germline CDR1 and CDR2 sequences are SGHDT and YYEEEE. The CDR3 reads CASSGGWYEQYV. The CDR3 DNA sequence: TGTGCCAGCAGCGGGGGGTGGTACGAGCAGTACGTC.

J is TRBJ1-1 and V is TRBV12-5; 8 bases map to TRBD1. V lost 5 bases and J lost 0; bases outside the gene matches: 8. CDR1 LGHNT and CDR2 FRNRAP come from the germline V gene. The CDR3 has 16 residues. The CDR3 coding sequence is TGTGCTAGTGGTCCCCGGACAGGGCCGGTGAACACTGAAGCTTTCTTT. Translating it yields CASGPRTGPVNTEAFF. The variable domain in full, completed from reference TRBV12-5 and TRBJ1-1, reads DARVTQTPRHKVTEMGQEVTMRCQPILGHNTVFWYRQTMMQGLELLAYFRNRAPLDDSGMPKDRFSAEMPDATLATLKIQPSEPRDSAVYFCASGPRTGPVNTEAFFGQGTRLTVV.

This sequence joins TRBV7-8 and TRBJ2-3; 9 bases agree with TRBD2. The CDR3 totals 11 residues. Trimming at V came to 5 bases and at J to 15 bases, leaving 6 bases not matched to a gene. CDR1 is SGHVS and CDR2 is FQNEAQ in the germline V gene. Here the CDR3 DNA reads TGTGCCAGCAGCCCGGGGACTAGCCATTATTTT. Its translation: CASSPGTSHYF.